The rows below give T cell receptor beta chains drawn from one sample of a study of blood T cell repertoires in COVID-19. Data came from immunoSEQ multiplex PCR; TCRdb stores just in-frame clones and leaves some out. The sample consists of some 42,000 clones, around nine tenths of them appearing once. The sequencing sample was made of peripheral blood. The receptors were gathered from a man in his fifties or sixties with active COVID-19. The CDR3 runs from the conserved cysteine through the conserved F or W. Each record gives: clone size, D gene, V gene, J gene, CDR3 DNA, CDR3 protein. A D gene is named only where the DNA matches it firmly. Clone sizes are given selectively: once, few, many, or a class where the clone is expanded.

abundance: .
d_gene: .
v_gene: TRBV23-1
j_gene: TRBJ2-1
CDR3nt: TGCGCCAGCCCAGGGGAGCAGTTCTTC
CDR3aa: CASPGEQFF

abundance: .
d_gene: TRBD1
v_gene: TRBV7-2
j_gene: TRBJ2-7
CDR3nt: TGTGCCAGCAGCTCTAGGACAGGGGGCAACGAGCAGTACTTC
CDR3aa: CASSSRTGGNEQYF

abundance: .
d_gene: TRBD2
v_gene: TRBV27
j_gene: TRBJ2-2
CDR3nt: TGTGCCAGCAGTTTACGGGGGACTAGCGGGACCGGGGAGCTGTTTTTT
CDR3aa: CASSLRGTSGTGELFF

abundance: .
d_gene: TRBD1
v_gene: TRBV5-1
j_gene: TRBJ1-3
CDR3nt: TGCGCCAGCAGCTTTGGGCAGGGGGAAGGAAACACCATATATTTT
CDR3aa: CASSFGQGEGNTIYF

abundance: .
d_gene: TRBD2
v_gene: TRBV2
j_gene: TRBJ2-3
CDR3nt: TGTGCCAGCACTAGCGGGCCTAGCACAGATACGCAGTATTTT
CDR3aa: CASTSGPSTDTQYF

abundance: .
d_gene: .
v_gene: TRBV7-9
j_gene: TRBJ1-5
CDR3nt: TGTGCCAGCAGCGCCCGAGGCACCCAAGAGGGTCAGCCCCAGCATTTT
CDR3aa: CASSARGTQEGQPQHF

abundance: .
d_gene: .
v_gene: TRBV11-2
j_gene: TRBJ2-7
CDR3nt: TGTGCCAGCAGCCATCCTAGCGCGTCCTACGAGCAGTACTTC
CDR3aa: CASSHPSASYEQYF

abundance: .
d_gene: TRBD2
v_gene: TRBV5-5
j_gene: TRBJ2-7
CDR3nt: TGTGCCAGCACCCTAGCGGGAGGGCCTTACGAGCAGTACTTC
CDR3aa: CASTLAGGPYEQYF

abundance: .
d_gene: .
v_gene: TRBV2
j_gene: TRBJ2-2
CDR3nt: TGTGCCAGCAGAGGACAGCCCTACACCGGGGAGCTGTTTTTT
CDR3aa: CASRGQPYTGELFF

abundance: .
d_gene: TRBD2
v_gene: TRBV5-1
j_gene: TRBJ2-1
CDR3nt: TGCGCCAGCAGCTTGGACGTAGCGGGAGGGGGGAATGAGCAGTTCTTC
CDR3aa: CASSLDVAGGGNEQFF

abundance: .
d_gene: TRBD1
v_gene: TRBV6-1
j_gene: TRBJ2-1
CDR3nt: TGTGCCAGCAGTGATCCGGGACAGCCAACGAGCTCCTACAATGAGCAGTTCTTC
CDR3aa: CASSDPGQPTSSYNEQFF

abundance: .
d_gene: .
v_gene: TRBV6-1
j_gene: TRBJ2-7
CDR3nt: TGTGCCAGCAGTGAATACCTTCTTCCCTCGGGAATCTACGAGCAGTACTTC
CDR3aa: CASSEYLLPSGIYEQYF

abundance: .
d_gene: TRBD1
v_gene: TRBV27
j_gene: TRBJ1-1
CDR3nt: TGTGCCAGCAGTTTAGACAGGGAATCAATGAACACTGAAGCTTTCTTT
CDR3aa: CASSLDRESMNTEAFF

abundance: .
d_gene: .
v_gene: TRBV28
j_gene: TRBJ1-1
CDR3nt: TGTGCCAGCAGCTACAGGACCGGCGCTTTCTTT
CDR3aa: CASSYRTGAFF

abundance: .
d_gene: .
v_gene: TRBV20-1
j_gene: TRBJ2-2
CDR3nt: TGCAGTGCTAGTTCTTCCGGGGAGCTGTTTTTT
CDR3aa: CSASSSGELFF

abundance: .
d_gene: .
v_gene: TRBV19
j_gene: TRBJ2-7
CDR3nt: TGTGCCAGTAGTATCCAGGGGGGAAGCTCCTACGAGCAGTACTTC
CDR3aa: CASSIQGGSSYEQYF

abundance: .
d_gene: TRBD2
v_gene: TRBV19
j_gene: TRBJ2-7
CDR3nt: TGTGCCAGTAGTATAAGGCTAGCGGACTACGAGCAGTACTTC
CDR3aa: CASSIRLADYEQYF

abundance: .
d_gene: .
v_gene: TRBV2
j_gene: TRBJ2-3
CDR3nt: TGTGCCAGCAGTGTCTTTGCAGATACGCAGTATTTT
CDR3aa: CASSVFADTQYF

abundance: .
d_gene: .
v_gene: TRBV19
j_gene: TRBJ1-1
CDR3nt: TGTGCCAGTAGTGAGGTCTCCCACACTGAAGCTTTCTTT
CDR3aa: CASSEVSHTEAFF

abundance: .
d_gene: TRBD1
v_gene: TRBV4-2
j_gene: TRBJ1-2
CDR3nt: TGTGCCAGCAGCCAAGCCGGGACAGGGTCGAACTATGGCTACACCTTC
CDR3aa: CASSQAGTGSNYGYTF

abundance: .
d_gene: .
v_gene: TRBV27
j_gene: TRBJ1-6
CDR3nt: TGTGCCAGCAGTTTATTAGGGGGACCCCTCCACTTT
CDR3aa: CASSLLGGPLHF

abundance: .
d_gene: TRBD1
v_gene: TRBV5-1
j_gene: TRBJ2-7
CDR3nt: TGCGCCAGCAGCTTGCAGGGACAGGGCACCTACGAGCAGTACTTC
CDR3aa: CASSLQGQGTYEQYF

abundance: once
d_gene: TRBD2
v_gene: TRBV28
j_gene: TRBJ2-7
CDR3nt: TGTGCCAGCCGAGCGGGGGGACCGAACTACGAGCAGTACTTC
CDR3aa: CASRAGGPNYEQYF

abundance: .
d_gene: TRBD2
v_gene: TRBV2
j_gene: TRBJ2-5
CDR3nt: TGTGCCAGCAGTGACGGTAGCGGGATAAAGACCCAGTACTTC
CDR3aa: CASSDGSGIKTQYF

abundance: .
d_gene: .
v_gene: TRBV27
j_gene: TRBJ2-6
CDR3nt: TGTGCCAGCAGTCAAATGGGGGCCAACGTCCTGACTTTC
CDR3aa: CASSQMGANVLTF

abundance: .
d_gene: TRBD1
v_gene: TRBV2
j_gene: TRBJ1-4
CDR3nt: TGTGCCAGCACCATATCCGGACAGGGTAATGAAAAACTGTTTTTT
CDR3aa: CASTISGQGNEKLFF

abundance: .
d_gene: .
v_gene: TRBV4-2
j_gene: TRBJ2-3
CDR3nt: TGTGCCAGCAGCCAAGATCCGGTCCACACAGATACGCAGTATTTT
CDR3aa: CASSQDPVHTDTQYF

abundance: .
d_gene: TRBD1
v_gene: TRBV5-4
j_gene: TRBJ2-7
CDR3nt: TGTGCCAGCAGCCAGGGACAGGGAACGGCCTACGAGCAGTACTTC
CDR3aa: CASSQGQGTAYEQYF

abundance: .
d_gene: TRBD1
v_gene: TRBV19
j_gene: TRBJ1-3
CDR3nt: TGTGCCTTAGGGACAGGGCGCAACTCTGGAAACACCATATATTTT
CDR3aa: CALGTGRNSGNTIYF

abundance: .
d_gene: TRBD1
v_gene: TRBV28
j_gene: TRBJ2-7
CDR3nt: TGTGCCAGCAGTCCCGAGGGGACAGGAGATTTCGGGGAGCAGTACTTC
CDR3aa: CASSPEGTGDFGEQYF

abundance: once
d_gene: TRBD1
v_gene: TRBV18
j_gene: TRBJ1-2
CDR3nt: TGTGCCAGCTCACCGGGACAGGTCTATGGCTACACCTTC
CDR3aa: CASSPGQVYGYTF

abundance: .
d_gene: .
v_gene: TRBV3-1/TRBV3-2
j_gene: TRBJ1-1
CDR3nt: TGTGCCAGCAGCCAGCAGACAGAGAACACTGAAGCTTTCTTT
CDR3aa: CASSQQTENTEAFF

abundance: .
d_gene: .
v_gene: TRBV28
j_gene: TRBJ1-3
CDR3nt: TGTGCCAGCAGTCTAATCTCTGGAAACACCATATATTTT
CDR3aa: CASSLISGNTIYF

abundance: .
d_gene: .
v_gene: TRBV28
j_gene: TRBJ1-5
CDR3nt: TGTGCCAGCAGTTTTACGGGGGGTAATCAGCCCCAGCATTTT
CDR3aa: CASSFTGGNQPQHF

abundance: .
d_gene: TRBD2
v_gene: TRBV28
j_gene: TRBJ2-5
CDR3nt: TGTGCCAGCAGTTCCTCGCTAGCGGGAGGGCGGGGGACCCAGTACTTC
CDR3aa: CASSSSLAGGRGTQYF

abundance: .
d_gene: .
v_gene: TRBV6-5
j_gene: TRBJ2-1
CDR3nt: TGTGCCGCGGTTGCCTCGTATGGTGAGCAGTTCTTC
CDR3aa: CAAVASYGEQFF

abundance: .
d_gene: .
v_gene: TRBV25-1
j_gene: TRBJ2-2
CDR3nt: TGTGCCAGCAGCCGACGGGTGGACACCGGGGAGCTGTTTTTT
CDR3aa: CASSRRVDTGELFF

abundance: .
d_gene: .
v_gene: TRBV30
j_gene: TRBJ1-4
CDR3nt: TGTGCCTGGAGTGTACCCCAACTAGCAACTAATGAAAAACTGTTTTTT
CDR3aa: CAWSVPQLATNEKLFF

abundance: .
d_gene: TRBD1
v_gene: TRBV9
j_gene: TRBJ2-7
CDR3nt: TGTGCCAGCAGCCCATTGGGACAGGGGGTCCACGAGCAGTACTTC
CDR3aa: CASSPLGQGVHEQYF

abundance: .
d_gene: TRBD1
v_gene: TRBV15
j_gene: TRBJ1-1
CDR3nt: TGTGCCACCAGTACAGGGGAACGGAACACTGAAGCTTTCTTT
CDR3aa: CATSTGERNTEAFF

abundance: once
d_gene: TRBD1
v_gene: TRBV6-5
j_gene: TRBJ2-2
CDR3nt: TGTGCCAGCAGTTATGGCCAGGGGGCCGGGGAGCTGTTTTTT
CDR3aa: CASSYGQGAGELFF